Following are 4 T cell receptor beta chains from one sample sequenced in a study of blood T cell repertoires in COVID-19. TCRdb keeps only in-frame clones here, not all; method: immunoSEQ multiplex PCR. The sample contains some 250,000 clones, around 81% of which appear only once. Sequenced sample: peripheral blood. All receptors derive from a young man who had recovered from COVID-19.

In its sample, this clone was seen a few times. V gene TRBV7-3 combines with J gene TRBJ2-1; possibly TRBD1 for D (5 bases). Germline loops: CDR1 SGHTA, CDR2 FQGTGA. The V end was cut by 2 bases, the J end by 2 bases, with 13 bases between. There are 16 residues in the CDR3. The CDR3 reads CASSLSGLGTYNEQFF. The CDR3 bases are TGTGCCAGCAGCTTATCAGGGCTGGGGACCTACAATGAGCAGTTCTTC.

The rearrangement links TRBV7-9 to TRBJ2-5, with D perhaps matching TRBD1 (6 bases). Trimming removed 1 base at V and 1 base at J, with 13 bases between. CDR1 is SEHNR, CDR2 FQNEAQ, per germline (reference sequence). CDR3 length: 16 residues. The CDR3 region is CASSLGFLDSQETQYF. For the CDR3, the DNA is TGTGCCAGCAGCTTAGGGTTCTTGGACAGCCAAGAGACCCAGTACTTC.

The CDR3 DNA is TGCGCCAGCAGCCCGAGCCCGGGACAGACCAACACCGGGGAGCTGTTTTTT. Translation gives CASSPSPGQTNTGELFF. The genes are TRBV5-1 and TRBJ2-2; TRBD1 matches at 7 bases. Losses at the gene ends were 4 bases for V and 2 bases for J; bases not matched to a gene: 11. Germline loops: CDR1 SGHRS, CDR2 YFSETQ. This CDR3 spans 17 amino acids.

On this clone: Additional DNA sequences in this sample encode the identical CDR3. V and J are TRBV19 and TRBJ1-2; TRBD1 agrees at 9 bases. This CDR3 region has 15 residues. The J segment lost 4 bases and the V segment lost 2 bases, leaving 5 bases of the junction unmatched. Germline CDR1 is LNHDA and CDR2 is SQIVND (reference sequence). CDR3 nucleotides: TGTGCCAGTAGTATACCGGGACAGGGACCCTATGGCTACACCTTC. Translating it yields CASSIPGQGPYGYTF.